This T cell receptor beta chain was sequenced in a study of blood T cell repertoires in COVID-19. Study-wide context: Sites across the United States, Italy and Spain contributed samples from acute and convalescent COVID-19.

This clone appeared a few times. Methods used by the authors: Quantification of nucleated cells was approximated via reference gene primer amplification. Here immunoSEQ multiplex PCR was the method, and the copy in TCRdb shows in-frame clones only, minus some. V and J calls and clone size are those listed in that table; D and trimming were worked out from the DNA. The sample has some 150,000 clones, around nine tenths seen once; the top ten hold around 3.5%. There are 12 residues in the CDR3. Trimming left V 4 bases short and J 4 bases short, with 7 bases between. Sequencing was done on a sample of peripheral blood. The V call is TRBV12-3 or TRBV12-4, the J call TRBJ1-2; no firm D call. The origin of this receptor is a man between 70 and 80 years old with acute or convalescent COVID-19. CDR3 nucleotides: TGTGCCAGCAGTTGGGCAGGCTATGGCTACACCTTC. Its protein is CASSWAGYGYTF.